This T cell receptor (beta chain) derives from a study of technical replicates of blood from a handful of donors. Germline CDR1 SGHNT, CDR2 YYREEE (reference sequence). V lost 0 bases and J 5 bases, leaving 20 bases between the germline ends. The CDR3 contains 17 residues. Here immunoSEQ multiplex PCR was the method, and the copy in TCRdb shows in-frame clones only, minus some. The data hold about 85,000 clones, with over 90% observed a single time. The sample taken for sequencing was T cells isolated from PBMCs. The J gene is TRBJ1-1, the V gene TRBV5-4; the D gene is possibly TRBD1 (6 bases). This receptor was identified in a human donor in good health. The CDR3 bases are TGTGCCAGCAGCTTGGTCTTTCAGGGGCCCCGAGGTACTGAAGCTTTCTTT. This sequence encodes CASSLVFQGPRGTEAFF.